The sequence of this T cell receptor (beta chain) was determined in a study of blood T cell repertoires in COVID-19 (dated by TCRdb to the early 2020s). For the wider study: Samples covering the acute and convalescent phases of COVID-19 were provided by collaborators in the United States, Italy and Spain. The repertoires were released in a freely available public database meant as a resource for research on the immune response to SARS-CoV-2. The material from the prospective study consisted of cDNA or gDNA derived from T cells, B-cell-depleted T cells, or PBMCs. The samples were drawn from the first 160 participants of the ongoing ImmuneRACE study and from 950 to 1,500 subjects provided by 6 global collaborators. Where available, HLA class I and class II types were taken from metadata supplied by the sample provider and were not determined by assay-based typing. Sample metadata almost always included a de-identified subject ID, COVID-19 status, age in years and sex. Subjects who had been exposed to COVID-19, were actively infected with it, or had recovered from it provided the deeply sampled blood TCRbeta repertoires that made up the dataset. The paper's findings and limits, for the study overall: Clinical and demographic metadata were provided uncurated, with the amount varying by source and participant.

TCRbeta CDR3 regions were amplified from genomic DNA by means of the immunoSEQ Assay, a bias-controlled multiplex PCR. The paper's processing steps were these. Within the assay, amplification of reference gene primers was used to estimate how many nucleated cells each sample contained. Sequence reads were collapsed and filtered to measure the absolute abundance of every unique TCRbeta CDR3 rearrangement. For each sample, productive Simpson clonality was calculated by taking the square root of Simpson's diversity index across productive rearrangements. TCRdb provides this immuneACCESS table in a form limited to in-frame rearrangements. Some clones are lacking; in checked studies, under half of them reflect an unresolved V gene, and why the rest are absent is not known. D and trimming were read from the DNA, whereas the V and J calls and clone size are those reported in that table. The table for this sample lists roughly 100,000 clones; approximately 80% of them were counted only once. Over 6.5% of the sample lies in the top ten.

According to the germline V gene (reference sequence), CDR1 reads SEHNR and CDR2 reads FQNEAQ. The CDR3 numbers 12 residues from cysteine through phenylalanine. Just the 36-base CDR3 DNA is kept, in frame starting at base 1. V loses 1 base of germline sequence and J loses 7 bases, and the interval between the two ends is 5 bases. This clone was detected once. The specificity of this receptor is unknown. Base quality data are lacking; no much larger clone is found one base away. Whole blood was collected in K2EDTA tubes by collaborating institutions according to the institutions' own protocols. For TCRbeta analysis, collaborators shipped samples in one of three forms: frozen whole blood, isolated PBMCs, or DNA extracted from either of those sample types.

The chain employs TRBV7-9 and TRBJ2-1; the D gene assignment is ambiguous. The clonotype comes from a man aged 70-80 years with acute or convalescent COVID-19. Sequences were obtained from peripheral blood. The nucleotides are TGTGCCAGCAGCTTAGGTTCTAATGAGCAGTTCTTC. Its protein product is CASSLGSNEQFF.